Below are 21 T cell receptor beta chains sequenced from a single sample in a study of regulatory T cells in long-lasting Graves disease. Time point denoted: newly diagnosed GD, antithyroid drugs for less than 3 months. PBMC RNA was the source of the TCR library. Investigators prepared the TCR beta libraries by applying iRepertoire HTBI primers and Arm-PCR of CDR3 regions. Each CDR3 protein gets one entry after TCRdb re-called the multiplex PCR reads with MiXCR. The repertoire holds about 450,000 distinct CDR3 sequences, with about 15% as singletons. The same sample was also studied in work on T cells in Graves' hyperthyroidism and ophthalmopathy.

The sample here was peripheral blood mononuclear cells (PBMCs), taken at new diagnosis, from a patient treated with antithyroid drugs. The receptors come from a woman aged 45-59 years with Graves disease.

The rearrangement joins TRBV9 to TRBJ2-5, with 9 positions matching TRBD2. There are 16 residues in the CDR3. Germline CDR1 is SGDLS and CDR2 is YYNGEE. V lost 4 bases, J lost 5 bases, and 12 bases stayed unmatched. CDR3 DNA: TGTGCCAGCAGCCTCAGTAGTAGCGGGAGAGGGGAGACCCAGTACTTC. Encoded protein: CASSLSSSGRGETQYF.

The chain has TRBV24-1 and TRBJ2-7; D perhaps matches TRBD2 (5 bases). The V and J ends lost 2 bases and 7 bases respectively, with 11 bases between them. From germline, CDR1 is KGHDR and CDR2 SFDVKD. There are 13 residues in the CDR3. CDR3 coding DNA: TGTGCCACCAGTGATTCTAGCACGCGTGAGCAGTACTTC. This encodes CATSDSSTREQYF.

Remarks on this clonotype: Just one base apart from a much larger clone, this may be a read error. The chain joins TRBV28 to TRBJ2-7, with unresolved D. This CDR3 region has 17 residues. Germline CDR1 reads MDHEN; CDR2 reads SYDVKM. V lost 2 bases, J lost 7 bases, and 24 bases lay in between. The CDR3 loop reads CASSLIDVRDSYNEQYF. CDR3 DNA: TGTGCCAGCAGTTTAATCGACGTCCGCGACTCCTACAATGAGCAGTACTTC.

The J gene is TRBJ2-7, the V gene TRBV7-2; 8 bases line up with TRBD2. The germline V gene has CDR1 SGHTA and CDR2 FQGNSA. The CDR3 sequence is 18 residues long. The junction had 17 bases not matched to a gene; V was cut back by 4 bases and J by 3 bases. The CDR3 coding sequence is TGTGCCAGCAGCTCAAAAGGGGGACCCGGGACTAGAAACTACGAGCAGTACTTC. Residues: CASSSKGGPGTRNYEQYF.

This clonotype was picked up a small number of times. An end of the junction differs from the germline gene, which may be a read error. The chain uses TRBV5-1 and TRBJ2-7; D not resolved. The CDR3 runs 11 residues. Germline-derived CDR1 and CDR2 are SGHRS and YFSETQ. The CDR3 spells CASSTGNEQHF. The CDR3 bases are TGCGCCAGCTCCACTGGGAACGAGCAGCACTTC.

This clonotype has only a few counts. J is TRBJ2-3 and V is TRBV9; 8 nucleotides line up with TRBD1. Unmatched junction bases numbered 5, after V lost 3 bases and J lost 2 bases. The CDR3 loop spans 15 amino acids. CDR1 and CDR2 (germline): SGDLS, YYNGEE. CDR3 sequence reads: CASSEYRGSTDTQYF. CDR3 DNA: TGTGCCAGCAGCGAGTACAGGGGGTCCACAGATACGCAGTATTTT.

This clonotype was counted a few times. J is TRBJ2-7 and V is TRBV29-1, with unresolved D. The CDR3 has 12 residues. The germline V gene encodes CDR1 SQVTM and CDR2 ANQGSEA. Trimming cost V 5 bases and J 2 bases, with 10 bases left between them. The CDR3 bases are TGCAGCGTTAAGGATTACGCCTACGAGCAGTACTTC. This sequence encodes CSVKDYAYEQYF.

Turning to this clonotype: This may come from a read error, since a much larger clone is one base off. The chain is built from TRBV5-1 and TRBJ1-5; TRBD1 aligns across 10 bases. The V and J ends lost 4 bases and 3 bases, in that order; junction bases with no gene match: 4. The germline V gene has CDR1 SGHRS and CDR2 YFSETQ. The CDR3 runs 15 residues. The CDR3 is CASSRGTGANQPQHF. The CDR3 DNA reads as TGCGCCAGCAGCCGAGGGACAGGGGCCAATCAGCCCCAGCATTTT.

This clonotype was counted at least ten times. The chain carries TRBV7-2 and TRBJ1-2; TRBD1 matches 8 bases. Germline loops: CDR1 SGHTA, CDR2 FQGNSA. The V gene end was trimmed by 0 bases and the J gene end by 7 bases; junction bases not matched to a gene: 10. This CDR3 spans 16 amino acids. CDR3 in DNA: TGTGCCAGCAGCTTAGCGAAGGACAGGGAGATTGGTGGCTACACCTTC. Amino acid sequence: CASSLAKDREIGGYTF.

Ten or more counts support this clonotype. This chain uses TRBV15 with TRBJ2-1; 8 positions agree with TRBD1. The CDR3 consists of 15 residues. Germline V CDR1 and CDR2: LNHNV, YYDKDF (reference sequence). V shed 1 base and J 8 bases; nucleotides not matched to a gene: 7. The CDR3 sequence: CATSRVSQGAYEQFF. CDR3 nucleotides: TGTGCCACCAGCAGAGTGTCTCAGGGGGCGTATGAGCAGTTCTTC.

The table lists this clonotype with a count of one. This chain joins TRBV4-2 and TRBJ2-7; 12 nucleotides match TRBD1. V dropped 0 bases and J dropped 7; count of bases not matched to a gene: 10. This CDR3 is built from 17 residues. CDR1 and CDR2 from the germline V gene are LGHNA and YNFKEQ. This chain's CDR3 is CASSQEPPGQGAYEQYF. The CDR3 DNA reads TGTGCCAGCAGCCAAGAACCCCCGGGACAGGGGGCTTATGAGCAGTACTTC.

Written as DNA, the CDR3 is TGTGCCAGCTCACCACTCAAGCGGAGGCCTAACACCGGGGAGCTGTTTTTT. Translated, it gives CASSPLKRRPNTGELFF. V and J are TRBV18 and TRBJ2-2; tentative D call: TRBD2 (5 bases). The germline V gene encodes CDR1 KGHSH and CDR2 LQKENI. Deletions cut 1 base from V and 2 bases from J, with 14 bases between. CDR3 length: 17 amino acids.

Comment on this clonotype: This may be a read error: a much more frequent sequence differs by one nucleotide. J is TRBJ2-1 and V is TRBV7-9; 8 bases agree with TRBD2. Germline V gene sequence: CDR1 SEHNR, CDR2 FQNEAQ (reference sequence). The CDR3 totals 15 residues. Trimming cost V 8 bases and J 2 bases; bases outside gene matches: 8. As DNA, the CDR3 is TGTGCCAGCGCGGGGGGACGGGATGCCTACAATGAGCAGTTCTTC. Amino acid sequence: CASAGGRDAYNEQFF.

The chain combines TRBV20-1 with TRBJ1-5, with D perhaps TRBD1 (6 bases). The germline V and J ends were trimmed by 5 bases and 7 bases, with 18 bases remaining between them. Germline CDR1 and CDR2: DFQATT and SNEGSKA (reference sequence). The CDR3 spans 14 residues. CDR3 loop: CSADRWDTIQPQHF. In DNA form, the CDR3 reads TGCAGTGCTGACAGATGGGACACCATACAGCCCCAGCATTTT.

The gene calls are TRBV5-1 and TRBJ1-1; D remains ambiguous. V lost 0 bases, J lost 0 bases, and 9 bases lay in between. The CDR3 is 15 amino acids. Germline V gives CDR1 SGHRS, CDR2 YFSETQ. For the CDR3, the DNA is TGCGCCAGCAGCTTGGCGGGGTCCATGAACACTGAAGCTTTCTTT. Its protein is CASSLAGSMNTEAFF.

This clonotype was observed at least ten times. The V and J genes are TRBV7-2 and TRBJ2-1; D may be TRBD2 (6 bases). Germline values: CDR1 SGHTA, CDR2 FQGNSA. V gave up 4 bases and J gave up 2 bases, with 12 bases separating them. The length of the CDR3 is 15 residues. CDR3 bases: TGTGCCAGCAGCTCCCTCCGGGGGACCTACAATGAGCAGTTCTTC. Residues: CASSSLRGTYNEQFF.

This clonotype came up a few times. The gene calls are TRBV6-9 and TRBJ1-4; no clear D gene. V dropped 3 bases and J dropped 7 bases, with 15 bases sitting between them. This CDR3 has 15 amino acids. Germline assignment: CDR1 MNHGY and CDR2 SVAAGI. The chain's CDR3 is CASSYEGWGIEKLFF. CDR3 DNA: TGTGCCAGCAGTTACGAGGGCTGGGGAATTGAAAAACTGTTTTTT.

The sample holds a few counts of this clonotype. CDR3: CASTQGAEEQPQHF. The CDR3 nucleotides read TGTGCCAGCACTCAGGGGGCAGAGGAACAGCCCCAGCATTTT. The chain is built from TRBV6-1 and TRBJ1-5, with 8 bases identical to TRBD1. Germline assignment: CDR1 MNHNS and CDR2 SASEGT. V lost 7 bases to trimming and J lost 7 bases; unmatched junction nucleotides: 9. The CDR3 is 14 residues long.

This clonotype was recorded a few times. The genes are TRBV10-3 and TRBJ2-3; possibly TRBD1 for D (6 bases). Germline values: CDR1 ENHRY, CDR2 SYGVKD. V dropped 3 bases and J dropped 5 bases, with 18 bases sitting between them. The CDR3 has 16 residues. CDR3 in amino acids: CAISDPRGGAVDTQYF. DNA for the CDR3: TGTGCCATCAGTGATCCCCGAGGGGGAGCGGTAGATACGCAGTATTTT.

In this sample, this clonotype turned up many times. V and J are TRBV30 and TRBJ2-7; the D gene is possibly TRBD1 (6 bases). The V gene lost 4 bases and the J gene lost 2 bases, with 12 bases spanning the gap. This CDR3 region has 13 residues. CDR1 is GTSNPN and CDR2 is SVGIG in the germline V gene (reference sequence). As DNA, the CDR3 is TGTGCCTGGACCCGGACAGCGACCTACGAGCAGTACTTC. Its protein product is CAWTRTATYEQYF. The full variable domain, with the rest looked up from reference TRBV30 and TRBJ2-7, is SQTIHQWPATLVQPVGSPLSLECTVEGTSNPNLYWYRQAAGRGLQLLFYSVGIGQISSEVPQNLSASRPQDRQFILSSKKLLLSDSGFYLCAWTRTATYEQYFGPGTRLTVT.

This rearrangement joins TRBV6-2 or TRBV6-3 to TRBJ1-4; D is possibly TRBD1 (6 bases). Germline CDR1 and CDR2: MNHEY and SVGEGT. This CDR3 contains 12 residues. V shed 0 bases and J shed 13 bases, with 9 bases lying between them. CDR3 bases: TGTGCCAGCAGTTACTCGACGGGGGCACTGTTTTTT. Protein product: CASSYSTGALFF.